Below, 21 T cell receptor beta chains from the same sample are listed, as sequenced in a study of T cells in Graves' hyperthyroidism and ophthalmopathy. From RNA transcripts, TCR beta CDR3 regions were amplified. HTBI primers were used for first-round RT-PCR of the TCR CDR3. Using its own MiXCR run on the multiplex PCR reads, TCRdb lists one record per CDR3 protein. The repertoire includes 600,000 to 900,000 distinct CDR3 sequences, about 15% of them detected once, and approximately 8.4% sits in the top ten. The specimen sequenced was blood. Receptor source: a man aged 18 to 35 with Graves' hyperthyroidism.

This clonotype was seen a few times. The rearrangement links TRBV6-1 to TRBJ2-5; D unclear. CDR1 and CDR2 from the germline V gene are MNHNS and SASEGT. V lost 7 bases and J 1 base, leaving 10 bases between the germline ends. CDR3 length: 13 residues. The DNA for the CDR3 is TGTGCCAGCAAACAGATGGCCCAAGAGACCCAGTACTTC. Translating it yields CASKQMAQETQYF.

Comments on this clonotype: This could be a read error, since a much larger clone is one nucleotide away. The chain is built from TRBV11-2 and TRBJ2-1, with TRBD2 as a possible D gene (5 bases). CDR1 and CDR2 from the germline V gene are SGHAT and FQNNGV. The CDR3 is 16 amino acids. CDR3 residues: CANSYPSVRVGNEQFF. DNA of the CDR3: TGTGCCAACAGCTACCCCTCAGTGAGGGTTGGCAATGAGCAGTTCTTC. The full variable domain, completed using reference TRBV11-2 and TRBJ2-1, is EAGVAQSPRYKIIEKRQSVAFWCNPISGHATLYWYQQILGQGPKLLIQFQNNGVVDDSQLPKDRFSAERLKGVDSTLKIQPAKLEDSAVYLCANSYPSVRVGNEQFFGPGTRLTVL.

This clonotype was seen a few times. The CDR3 nucleotides are TGTGCCAGTAGTTATGCCGGGACAGGCTTAGAGACCCAGTACTTC. This sequence encodes CASSYAGTGLETQYF. The rearrangement joins TRBV19 to TRBJ2-5, with 8 bases fitting TRBD1. The germline V gene encodes CDR1 LNHDA and CDR2 SQIVND (reference sequence). The CDR3 covers 15 residues. Germline trimming cut 5 bases from V and 4 bases from J; bases unmatched to any gene: 9.

The rearrangement joins TRBV10-3 to TRBJ2-1; the match to TRBD1 covers 7 bases. The CDR3 is 16 amino acids. With 3 bases clipped from V and 7 bases from J, the junction kept 12 bases outside the gene matches. The V gene's germline CDR1 is ENHRY and CDR2 SYGVKD. The DNA of the CDR3 is TGTGCCATCAGTGACCTAACAGGGGCCTCCTGGAATGAGCAGTTCTTC. Translated, it gives CAISDLTGASWNEQFF.

V is TRBV6-1 and J is TRBJ1-5; D is unclear. Germline V CDR1 and CDR2: MNHNS, SASEGT. V was trimmed by 7 bases and J by 3 bases, leaving 16 bases between them. The CDR3 extends over 15 amino acids. DNA for the CDR3: TGTGCCAGCAAGGGTTGGGAAAAAGCCAATCAGCCCCAGCATTTT. Amino acid sequence: CASKGWEKANQPQHF.

This chain joins TRBV20-1 and TRBJ2-7; D gene ambiguous. The CDR3 has 12 residues. The V and J ends lost 1 base and 4 bases respectively, with 8 bases between them. Germline loops: CDR1 DFQATT, CDR2 SNEGSKA (reference sequence). CDR3 nucleotides: TGCAGTGCTAGAGGGCCAGGTTACGAGCAGTACTTC. It yields the protein CSARGPGYEQYF.

This clonotype has more than one count but fewer than ten. The gene calls are TRBV28 and TRBJ1-1; D unclear. The germline V and J ends were trimmed by 6 bases and 8 bases, with 13 bases remaining between them. Germline V gene sequence: CDR1 MDHEN, CDR2 SYDVKM. The CDR3 sequence is 12 residues long. The CDR3 here is CASSPPRTEAFF. Here the CDR3 DNA reads TGTGCCAGCAGCCCCCCCCGGACCGAAGCTTTCTTT.

DNA for the CDR3: TGTGCCAGCAGCTTCCCGCACGAAAAACTGTTTTTT. As protein: CASSFPHEKLFF. This rearrangement joins TRBV7-9 to TRBJ1-4; D call uncertain. The V end was cut by 3 bases, the J end by 8 bases, with 7 bases between. The CDR3 runs 12 residues. The germline CDR1 and CDR2 sequences are SEHNR and FQNEAQ (reference sequence).

This clonotype was seen a single time. The chain combines TRBV27 with TRBJ2-1, with 9 bases that match TRBD2. V lost 0 bases to trimming and J lost 4 bases; unmatched junction nucleotides: 7. CDR3 size: 17 residues. The germline V gene encodes CDR1 MNHEY and CDR2 SMNVEV (reference sequence). Written as DNA, the CDR3 is TGTGCCAGCAGTTTATCGGGAAGCGGGAGGCAATACAATGAGCAGTTCTTC. This translates into CASSLSGSGRQYNEQFF.

Ten or more counts support this clonotype. An end of the junction differs from the germline gene, which may be a read error. The chain combines TRBV2 with TRBJ2-3; TRBD2 aligns across 8 bases. Germline V gene sequence: CDR1 SNHLY, CDR2 FYNNEI. There are 14 residues in the CDR3. In nucleotides, the CDR3 is TGTGCCAGCAGAGCAAGCGGGGGCACAGGTACGCAGTATTTT. Its protein product is CASRASGGTGTQYF. The variable domain in full, with the rest retrieved from reference TRBV2 and TRBJ2-3, is EPEVTQTPSHQVTQMGQEVILRCVPISNHLYFYWYRQILGQKVEFLVSFYNNEISEKSEIFDDQFSVERPDGSNFTLKIRSTKLEDSAMYFCASRASGGTGTQYFGPGTRLTVL.

The CDR3 sequence is CSARDTSAYLSYNEQFF. In DNA form, the CDR3 reads TGCAGTGCTAGAGATACTAGCGCGTACCTTTCCTACAATGAGCAGTTCTTC. The V gene is TRBV20-1, the J gene TRBJ2-1; 7 bases line up with TRBD2. Germline loops: CDR1 DFQATT, CDR2 SNEGSKA (reference sequence). CDR3 size: 17 residues. The junction had 9 bases not matched to a gene; V was cut back by 0 bases and J by 1 base.

This clonotype was observed a few times. This chain links TRBV28 with TRBJ2-3; D may be TRBD1 or TRBD2 (6 bases each). The CDR3 spans 16 residues. The V and J ends lost 6 bases and 4 bases respectively, with 20 bases between them. The germline gives CDR1 MDHEN, CDR2 SYDVKM. The CDR3 protein is CASRRSGADPSDTQYF. In DNA form, the CDR3 reads TGTGCCAGCAGAAGGTCGGGGGCGGATCCTTCAGATACGCAGTATTTT.

This clonotype turned up a few times. CDR3 nucleotide sequence: TGCAGTGCTAGGGGCCGGGCGGGACCTGGGGCCAACGTCCTGACTTTC. Encoded protein: CSARGRAGPGANVLTF. This chain connects TRBV20-1 to TRBJ2-6; D is possibly TRBD2 (6 bases). The germline V gene encodes CDR1 DFQATT and CDR2 SNEGSKA (reference sequence). This CDR3 comprises 16 residues. Trimming took off 3 bases at V and 2 bases at J, with 14 bases between the two ends.

The chain couples TRBV7-9 to TRBJ1-5, with D possibly TRBD1 on 6 matching bases. CDR3 size: 16 residues. Trimming shortened V by 4 bases and J by 2 bases, and 15 bases separated the two germline ends. Germline lookup yields CDR1 SEHNR and CDR2 FQNEAQ (reference sequence). As DNA, the CDR3 is TGTGCCAGCAGCTCTAGCCCGTCAGGGGGCAATCAGCCCCAGCATTTT. Translating it yields CASSSSPSGGNQPQHF.

With respect to this clonotype: An end of the junction does not agree with germline; a read error may underlie this. V gene TRBV28 combines with J gene TRBJ2-3; 9 bases agree with TRBD2. Germline assignment: CDR1 MDHEN and CDR2 SYDVKM. This CDR3 spans 18 amino acids. DNA for the CDR3: TGTGCCGGCAGCCTAGTCGCCCTTTCTAGCGGGGGCACAGATACGCAGTATTTT. It translates to CAGSLVALSSGGTDTQYF.

The gene calls are TRBV7-3 and TRBJ1-6, with D perhaps TRBD1 (5 bases). The germline V gene encodes CDR1 SGHTA and CDR2 FQGTGA. The CDR3 sequence is 14 residues long. Trimming removed 5 bases from V and 6 bases from J, with 11 bases in between. CDR3 in DNA: TGTGCCAGCAGCACCGGGACCTCTAATTCACCCCTCCACTTT. It translates to CASSTGTSNSPLHF.

This clonotype has at least ten counts. The chain couples TRBV28 to TRBJ1-1, with 12 bases matching TRBD1. This CDR3 is built from 21 residues. Unmatched junction bases numbered 19, after V lost 4 bases and J lost 1 base. CDR1 is MDHEN and CDR2 is SYDVKM in the germline V gene. The CDR3 sequence: CASSSPTKGRDRGRANTEAFF. Here the CDR3 DNA reads TGTGCCAGCAGTTCCCCCACGAAGGGCCGGGACAGGGGGCGGGCGAACACTGAAGCTTTCTTT.

Regarding this clonotype: A much larger clonotype is one base distant, so this may be a read error. The CDR3 sequence is CASSFTARGIDTQYF. The CDR3 DNA sequence: TGTGCCAGCAGTTTCACAGCGAGAGGCATAGATACGCAGTATTTT. This chain connects TRBV6-9 to TRBJ2-3; D is uncertain. Between the trimmed V and J ends, which lost 4 bases and 5 bases, there was a span of 16 bases. This CDR3 has 15 amino acids. Germline assignment: CDR1 MNHGY and CDR2 SVAAGI.

This clonotype was detected many times. The V and J genes are TRBV27 and TRBJ2-1, with a tentative D call TRBD2 (6 bases). The CDR3 consists of 16 residues. Germline V gene data show CDR1 as MNHEY and CDR2 as SMNVEV (reference sequence). V lost 3 bases and J lost 0, with 12 bases in between. The CDR3 reads CASSFSGRPSYNEQFF. CDR3 nucleotide sequence: TGTGCCAGCAGTTTTAGTGGGAGGCCCTCCTACAATGAGCAGTTCTTC.

Many counts were recorded for this clonotype. The chain joins TRBV29-1 to TRBJ2-1; D is possibly TRBD2 (6 bases). The V gene lost 4 bases and the J gene lost 7 bases, with 20 bases spanning the gap. The CDR3 has 15 residues. The germline V gene has CDR1 SQVTM and CDR2 ANQGSEA. CDR3 sequence: CSVAPLAGTRNEQFF. CDR3 DNA sequence: TGCAGCGTTGCCCCTCTGGCGGGGACGCGGAATGAGCAGTTCTTC.

This clonotype showed up many times. V is TRBV2 and J is TRBJ2-7, with a tentative D call TRBD2 (6 bases). The germline gives CDR1 SNHLY, CDR2 FYNNEI. The CDR3 consists of 15 residues. V shed 1 base and J shed 3 bases, with 13 bases lying between them. This CDR3 is CASSEGAGLSYEQYF. CDR3 coding DNA: TGTGCCAGCAGTGAAGGGGCGGGATTAAGCTACGAGCAGTACTTC.